Listed below are T cell receptor beta chains from one sample, sequenced in a study of cytotoxic CD8 clonotypes in ibrutinib-treated CLL. Measured with immunoSEQ multiplex PCR; TCRdb has only the in-frame clones, and not every one. Altogether 60,000 to 95,000 clones are present, over 80% being singletons, with the ten largest covering 35% to 45%. Here the sequenced sample was PBMCs, taken after 24 months of ibrutinib treatment. The receptors here all came from a human donor with chronic lymphocytic leukemia. Each CDR3 is given with its conserved first and last residue. The D gene is left open where the match is weak. Part of the rows lack a size; the others show once, few, many or a class for expanded clones.

v_gene	abundance	j_gene	d_gene	CDR3nt	CDR3aa
TRBV7-6	.	TRBJ1-1	.	TGTGCCAGCAGCTCAAGGGCGACGGGCAACACTGAAGCTTTCTTT	CASSSRATGNTEAFF
TRBV7-2	few	TRBJ2-1	TRBD2	TGTGCCAGCAGCTTAGTAGCGGGAGGGCCCTCGAATGAGCAGTTCTTC	CASSLVAGGPSNEQFF
TRBV4-2	.	TRBJ1-1	TRBD1	TGTGCCAGCAGTCTCGGACAGGGGAACACTGAAGCTTTCTTT	CASSLGQGNTEAFF
TRBV7-3	.	TRBJ2-7	TRBD1	TGTGCCAGCAGCGGTCGTCCCGGGACAGGGCCCAGGGCCTACGAGCAGTACTTC	CASSGRPGTGPRAYEQYF
TRBV7-3	.	TRBJ2-6	TRBD1	TGTGCCAGCAGCGACCGGGACAGGGGACTCCCCTCTGGGGCCAACGTCCTGACTTTC	CASSDRDRGLPSGANVLTF
TRBV4-3	.	TRBJ2-2	.	TGCGCCAGCAGCCAAGGTACCAGCGCGAACACCGGGGAGCTGTTTTTT	CASSQGTSANTGELFF
TRBV28	.	TRBJ2-7	TRBD1	TGTGCCAGCAGTTTACCAGCGCTCGGGACAGGGGCCGGAAGCTCCTACGAGCAGTACTTC	CASSLPALGTGAGSSYEQYF
TRBV9	.	TRBJ1-2	.	TGTGCCAGCGGAATGATGGGGCTGAACTATGGCTACACCTTC	CASGMMGLNYGYTF
TRBV13	few	TRBJ2-1	.	TGTGCCAGCACCATGGACCGTCTCAAGAATGAGCAGTTCTTC	CASTMDRLKNEQFF
TRBV6-6	.	TRBJ1-2	.	TGTGCCAGCAGTTATCGAGCAGGTGATACCTATGGCTACACCTTC	CASSYRAGDTYGYTF
TRBV7-2	.	TRBJ2-7	TRBD2	TGTGCCAGCAGCCCCCGGATAAGGACTAGCGGATACTACGAGCAGTACTTC	CASSPRIRTSGYYEQYF
TRBV30	.	TRBJ1-2	TRBD1	TGTGCCCGCCTCCACAGGGGAAACTATGGCTACACCTTC	CARLHRGNYGYTF
TRBV14	.	TRBJ1-1	TRBD1	TGTGCCAGCAGCCTAACAGGGGGCGCCGCTTTCTTT	CASSLTGGAAFF
TRBV10-2	.	TRBJ2-7	.	TGCGCCAGCAGTCCGGGCTACCGCTACGAGCAGTACTTC	CASSPGYRYEQYF
TRBV19	.	TRBJ2-4	TRBD1	TGTGCCAGTAGTATCCTTGGACAGGGACTTTACGCCAAAAACATTCAGTACTTC	CASSILGQGLYAKNIQYF
TRBV11-3	.	TRBJ2-1	.	TGTGCCAGCAGCGCTGCGGGACAGATAAACAATGAGCAGTTCTTC	CASSAAGQINNEQFF
TRBV7-6	.	TRBJ2-1	.	TGTGCCAGCAGCTTAGGGGACATCCACAATGAGCAGTTCTTC	CASSLGDIHNEQFF
TRBV6-6	.	TRBJ2-2	TRBD2	TGTGCCAGCGGGCTAGCGGGAGGGAACACCGGGGAGCTGTTTTTT	CASGLAGGNTGELFF
TRBV4-2	.	TRBJ2-2	.	TGTGCCAGCAGCCAAGAAAGGGCTAGCCCCCGGGAGCTGTTTTTT	CASSQERASPRELFF
TRBV4-2	.	TRBJ2-2	TRBD2	TGTGCCAGCACCCTAGCGGGAGTAGGCACCGGGGAGCTGTTTTTT	CASTLAGVGTGELFF
TRBV11-2	.	TRBJ1-1	TRBD1	TGTGCCAGCAGCCCGGTGACAGGGTCTTTTCGGGCTTTCTTT	CASSPVTGSFRAFF
TRBV6-1	few	TRBJ1-3	.	TGTGCCAGCAGGGGACCCTCCCAAGGAAACACCATATATTTT	CASRGPSQGNTIYF
TRBV9	once	TRBJ2-5	TRBD2	TGTGCCAGCAGCGTACAGAGCGGGAGAGGGGAGACCCAGTACTTC	CASSVQSGRGETQYF
TRBV19	few	TRBJ2-2	TRBD1	TGTGCCAGCCGACAGGGGGCATACACCGGGGAGCTGTTTTTT	CASRQGAYTGELFF